This TCR beta chain was observed in a study of tumor-infiltrating lymphocytes in localized non-small cell lung cancer. For the study at large: The cohort mixed smokers and never-smokers, several histologies, and some post-neoadjuvant-chemotherapy samples.

The repertoire was sequenced with immunoSEQ multiplex PCR; TCRdb's copy has only in-frame clones and lacks some. The sample has around 17,000 clones, 70% to 80% seen once. A word on this clone: What it recognizes is unknown.

This CDR3 is built from 14 residues. J was trimmed by 3 bases and V by 9 bases; bases with no gene match: 4. Germline CDR1 reads LNHDA; CDR2 reads SQIVND (reference sequence). Study conclusions and caveats: Available tissue quantity limited TCR sequencing to a patient subset.

This TCR derives from a human donor with non-small cell lung cancer. The chain has TRBV19 and TRBJ2-2; 10 positions agree with TRBD1. Sample: lung tumor tissue. CDR3 amino acids: CASGTGEDTGELFF. The CDR3 nucleotides are TGTGCCAGCGGGACAGGGGAGGACACCGGGGAGCTGTTTTTT.